This passage covers 14 T cell receptor beta chains from one sample sequenced in a study of blood T cell repertoires in COVID-19. This table comes from immunoSEQ multiplex PCR, and its TCRdb copy is limited to in-frame clones, with some not included. The data show around 76,000 clones, approximately 85% seen once. The specimen was peripheral blood. These receptors were taken from a man at least 80 years old with acute or convalescent COVID-19.

The chain is built from TRBV7-2 and TRBJ2-5; the D gene is possibly TRBD2 (6 bases). Germline CDR1 reads SGHTA; CDR2 reads FQGNSA. V lost 4 bases to trimming and J lost 5 bases, with 17 bases between them. The CDR3 spans 15 residues. The CDR3 here is CASSSGAPVGETQYF. CDR3 sequence (DNA): TGTGCCAGCAGCTCGGGAGCGCCCGTCGGGGAGACCCAGTACTTC.

On this clone itself: The junction does not match germline at one end; this may be a read error. The chain carries TRBV24-1 and TRBJ2-5, with 9 bases aligning to TRBD1. Per the germline V gene, CDR1 is KGHDR and CDR2 is SFDVKD. CDR3 length equals 15 residues. Here the CDR3 DNA reads TGTGCCACCAGAAACATAGGGACAGGGTCAGAGATCCAGTACTTC. Its protein is CATRNIGTGSEIQYF.

The sample holds one count of this clone. The chain links TRBV5-1 to TRBJ2-1; TRBD2 is a possible D gene (5 bases). Trimming left V 5 bases short and J 3 bases short, with 12 bases between. Germline CDR1 SGHRS, CDR2 YFSETQ. CDR3 length: 14 residues. CDR3 nucleotide sequence: TGCGCCAGCAGTCAGAATCGGGGCTACAATGAGCAGTTCTTC. Amino acids: CASSQNRGYNEQFF.

The chain couples TRBV5-1 to TRBJ1-1, with 8 nucleotides matching TRBD1. J lost 3 bases, V lost 5 bases, and 6 bases had no gene match. Germline CDR1 SGHRS, CDR2 YFSETQ. CDR3 size: 14 residues. CDR3 sequence (DNA): TGCGCCAGCAGTTTTACAGGGGGGGACACTGAAGCTTTCTTT. It translates to CASSFTGGDTEAFF.

The V call is TRBV9, the J call TRBJ2-7; 10 nucleotides align to TRBD1. CDR3 size: 15 residues. J lost 5 bases, V lost 3 bases, and 8 bases had no gene match. Germline CDR1 and CDR2: SGDLS and YYNGEE. The DNA for the CDR3 is TGTGCCAGCAGCGCCAGAGGGGACAGGGGCCACGAGCAGTACTTC. Its protein product is CASSARGDRGHEQYF.

The chain combines TRBV2 with TRBJ1-1, with D uncertain. The CDR3 runs to 13 residues. The germline gives CDR1 SNHLY, CDR2 FYNNEI. V was shortened by 8 bases and J by 7 bases, with 17 bases between the two germline ends. CDR3 nucleotides: TGTGCCAGCGGTAAAAGTTGGGCCGATGAAGCTTTCTTT. It encodes CASGKSWADEAFF.

The chain combines TRBV6-5 with TRBJ1-1; TRBD1 agrees at 7 bases. V lost 6 bases, J lost 0 bases, and 4 bases stayed unmatched. There are 14 residues in the CDR3. Per germline, CDR1 MNHEY and CDR2 SVGAGI. The chain's CDR3 is CASRPGQMNTEAFF. DNA for the CDR3: TGTGCCAGCAGACCGGGACAGATGAACACTGAAGCTTTCTTT.

V and J are TRBV10-3 and TRBJ1-2, with no clear D. Germline CDR1 ENHRY, CDR2 SYGVKD. V gave up 1 base and J gave up 8 bases, with 11 bases separating them. CDR3 length: 13 residues. The CDR3 bases are TGTGCCATCAGTGAGTTTCAGGATGACGGCTACACCTTC. Translation: CAISEFQDDGYTF.

The chain links TRBV5-1 to TRBJ2-5; 10 bases fit TRBD2. Germline V gene lookup returns CDR1 SGHRS and CDR2 YFSETQ. The length of the CDR3 is 16 residues. V shed 0 bases and J 4 bases; nucleotides not matched to a gene: 6. In DNA, the CDR3 is TGCGCCAGCAGCTTGGGGATAGCGGGGGGCAGAGAGACCCAGTACTTC. Protein sequence: CASSLGIAGGRETQYF.

The V gene is TRBV5-1, the J gene TRBJ2-5, with D possibly matching TRBD2 (7 bases). Germline loops: CDR1 SGHRS, CDR2 YFSETQ. The CDR3 consists of 15 residues. V shed 4 bases and J shed 4 bases, with 17 bases lying between them. The CDR3 protein is CASSPQSRGGETQYF. CDR3 DNA sequence: TGCGCCAGCAGCCCCCAGAGTAGGGGGGGAGAGACCCAGTACTTC.

V usage is TRBV19 and J usage is TRBJ2-1; 15 bases match TRBD2. V shed 7 bases and J 1 base; nucleotides not matched to a gene: 8. The germline gives CDR1 LNHDA, CDR2 SQIVND (reference sequence). The CDR3 has 18 residues. CDR3 sequence reads: CASMGLAGGGGSYNEQFF. CDR3 DNA: TGTGCCAGTATGGGACTAGCGGGGGGTGGAGGATCCTACAATGAGCAGTTCTTC.

The chain employs TRBV19 and TRBJ1-5; 12 bases match TRBD1. Germline V CDR1 and CDR2: LNHDA, SQIVND (reference sequence). Trimming at V came to 4 bases and at J to 7 bases, leaving 5 bases not matched to a gene. This CDR3 contains 15 residues. The DNA for the CDR3 is TGTGCCAGTAGTAGGGACAGGGGGCTCGGGCAGCCCCAGCATTTT. Translation gives CASSRDRGLGQPQHF.

This chain connects TRBV3-1 (or the pseudogene TRBV3-2) to TRBJ2-2; TRBD1 aligns across 7 bases. This CDR3 spans 15 amino acids. Trimming took 6 bases from V and 4 from J; bases not matched to a gene: 8. CDR1 LGHDT and CDR2 YNNKEL come from the germline V gene (reference sequence). The CDR3 region is CASRGRGFGTGELFF. The CDR3 coding sequence is TGTGCCAGCAGGGGCAGGGGGTTCGGCACCGGGGAGCTGTTTTTT.

The CDR3 coding sequence is TGTGCCAGCAGCGTAGCTCCGACAGGGGTTCACACTGAAGCTTTCTTT. This gives the protein CASSVAPTGVHTEAFF. The chain links TRBV9 to TRBJ1-1, with TRBD1 matching over 8 bases. Germline CDR1 and CDR2: SGDLS and YYNGEE. The CDR3 extends over 16 amino acids. V lost 0 bases, J lost 3 bases, and 7 bases stayed unmatched.